This passage covers 17 T cell receptor beta chains from one sample sequenced in a study of blood T cell repertoires in COVID-19. Here immunoSEQ multiplex PCR was the method, and the copy in TCRdb shows in-frame clones only, minus some. The repertoire includes about 26,000 clones, about 75% of them detected once, and approximately 15% sits in the top ten. Sequencing was carried out using peripheral blood. Receptors originate from an older man with active or convalescent COVID-19.

This rearrangement joins TRBV10-3 to TRBJ1-3; 9 nucleotides agree with TRBD1. Germline CDR1 and CDR2: ENHRY and SYGVKD. This CDR3 is built from 15 residues. J lost 3 bases, V lost 4 bases, and 4 bases had no gene match. CDR3 residues: CAISGDRVFGNTIYF. DNA of the CDR3: TGTGCCATCAGTGGGGACAGGGTCTTTGGAAACACCATATATTTT.

The chain has TRBV19 and TRBJ2-6; 7 nucleotides align to TRBD1. Germline CDR1 reads LNHDA; CDR2 reads SQIVND (reference sequence). The CDR3 is 14 residues long. V gave up 10 bases and J gave up 0 bases; unmatched junction bases: 3. Here the CDR3 reads CATRDSSGANVLTF. The CDR3 nucleotides are TGTGCCACTCGGGACAGCTCTGGGGCCAACGTCCTGACTTTC.

The genes are TRBV4-3 and TRBJ1-2, with D perhaps TRBD1 (5 bases). CDR3 length equals 15 residues. V lost 0 bases and J 2 bases, leaving 10 bases between the germline ends. Germline values: CDR1 LGHNA, CDR2 YSLEER. The DNA of the CDR3 is TGCGCCAGCAGCCAAGATTTGGGGGGGAACTATGGCTACACCTTC. It encodes CASSQDLGGNYGYTF.

This clone was observed once. The rearrangement links TRBV2 to TRBJ2-6; TRBD1 is a possible D gene (5 bases). CDR1 and CDR2 from the germline V gene are SNHLY and FYNNEI. The CDR3 runs 18 residues. Trimming shortened V by 8 bases and J by 2 bases, and 22 bases separated the two germline ends. This CDR3 reads CASLRRARELTGANVLTF. The CDR3 region has the DNA TGTGCCAGCTTGAGACGGGCCAGGGAACTAACTGGGGCCAACGTCCTGACTTTC.

The rearrangement joins TRBV11-2 to TRBJ2-3; TRBD2 agrees at 7 bases. Per the germline V gene, CDR1 is SGHAT and CDR2 is FQNNGV. The length of the CDR3 is 14 residues. Trimming cost V 7 bases and J 1 base; bases outside gene matches: 5. The CDR3 is CASNRDYRTDTQYF. The CDR3 nucleotides read TGTGCCAGCAACCGGGACTACCGCACAGATACGCAGTATTTT. Full variable domain (outside the CDR3, taken from reference TRBV11-2 and TRBJ2-3): EAGVAQSPRYKIIEKRQSVAFWCNPISGHATLYWYQQILGQGPKLLIQFQNNGVVDDSQLPKDRFSAERLKGVDSTLKIQPAKLEDSAVYLCASNRDYRTDTQYFGPGTRLTVL.

The rearrangement links TRBV19 to TRBJ1-5, with TRBD1 matching 7 bases. The CDR3 covers 15 residues. The V gene end was trimmed by 4 bases and the J gene end by 2 bases; junction bases not matched to a gene: 5. The V gene's germline CDR1 is LNHDA and CDR2 SQIVND (reference sequence). The CDR3 protein is CASSRSGTGNQPQHF. In DNA, the CDR3 is TGTGCCAGTAGTAGGTCCGGGACAGGCAATCAGCCCCAGCATTTT.

This clone appeared a single time. V is TRBV19 and J is TRBJ1-1, with 10 bases matching TRBD1. Germline CDR1 reads LNHDA; CDR2 reads SQIVND (reference sequence). The CDR3 covers 14 residues. Germline trimming cut 9 bases from V and 2 bases from J; bases unmatched to any gene: 6. In nucleotides, the CDR3 is TGTGCCAGCAGAGACAGGGGGCTAAACACTGAAGCTTTCTTT. This encodes CASRDRGLNTEAFF.

The CDR3: CASSPRLRGRTEKLFF. Written as DNA, the CDR3 is TGTGCCAGCAGCCCTCGATTGCGGGGACGGACTGAAAAACTGTTTTTT. The chain uses TRBV21-1 and TRBJ1-4. TRBV21-1 is termed a pseudogene. The length of the CDR3 is 16 residues.

A word on this clone: At one of its ends the junction is not consistent with the germline gene, which may arise from a read error. The chain carries TRBV5-5 and TRBJ2-3; 8 bases are a match to TRBD2. Per the germline V gene, CDR1 is SGHKS and CDR2 is YYEKEE (reference sequence). The CDR3 is 17 amino acids. This chain's CDR3 is CASSLESGGGRTDTQYF. The CDR3 nucleotides read TGTGCCAGCAGTTTGGAATCCGGGGGGGGCCGCACAGATACGCAGTATTTT.

The V gene is TRBV6-5, the J gene TRBJ2-6; maybe TRBD1 (6 bases). This CDR3 has 14 amino acids. Trimming stripped 6 bases from V and 1 base from J, with 7 bases between. Germline loops: CDR1 MNHEY, CDR2 SVGAGI. The CDR3 loop is CASRGTSGANVLTF. Written as DNA, the CDR3 is TGTGCCAGCAGAGGGACATCTGGGGCCAACGTCCTGACTTTC.

This clone rates as medium-sized. The chain joins TRBV4-1 to TRBJ2-7; 7 bases fit TRBD1. Losses at the gene ends were 1 base for V and 3 bases for J; bases not matched to a gene: 6. This CDR3 comprises 15 residues. Germline values: CDR1 MGHRA, CDR2 YSYEKL. Here the CDR3 reads CASSQGTGAIYEQYF. CDR3 coding DNA: TGCGCCAGCAGCCAAGGGACAGGAGCCATCTACGAGCAGTACTTC.

The rearrangement uses TRBV7-2 and TRBJ1-4, with D possibly being TRBD1 (6 bases). V was clipped by 4 bases and J by 7 bases, with 16 bases between them. CDR3 length equals 15 residues. Germline CDR1 SGHTA, CDR2 FQGNSA. CDR3: CASSSYRVFGEKLFF. DNA for the CDR3: TGTGCCAGCAGCTCATACAGGGTGTTTGGTGAAAAACTGTTTTTT.

J is TRBJ1-5 and V is TRBV28, with unresolved D. Germline V lookup: CDR1 MDHEN, CDR2 SYDVKM. The CDR3 spans 15 residues. The ends were cut back, 3 bases at V and 0 bases at J, with 9 bases in the middle. The CDR3 protein is CASSLRVYSNQPQHF. The CDR3 region has the DNA TGTGCCAGCAGTTTGAGGGTGTATAGCAATCAGCCCCAGCATTTT.

The V and J genes are TRBV19 and TRBJ1-2; possibly TRBD1 for D (6 bases). Germline lookup yields CDR1 LNHDA and CDR2 SQIVND (reference sequence). V was cut by 6 bases and J by 8 bases, with 19 bases left in between. The CDR3 consists of 14 residues. The CDR3 sequence is CASSDIAGTLGYTF. CDR3 in DNA: TGTGCCAGTAGCGATATAGCCGGGACACTGGGCTACACCTTC.

In its sample, this clone was seen a few times. The chain employs TRBV28 and TRBJ1-5, with D hard to call. The CDR3 contains 15 residues. The germline CDR1 and CDR2 sequences are MDHEN and SYDVKM. Trimming took 3 bases from V and 0 from J, leaving 9 bases between them. CDR3 protein: CASSFAPGSNQPQHF. Written as DNA, the CDR3 is TGTGCCAGCAGTTTTGCCCCGGGTAGCAATCAGCCCCAGCATTTT.

The chain combines TRBV10-2 with TRBJ2-7; a weak D match, TRBD2 (5 bases). V lost 8 bases and J lost 6, with 20 bases in between. In germline, CDR1 is WSHSY, CDR2 SAAADI. The CDR3 covers 14 residues. The DNA of the CDR3 is TGCGCCAGCTGGAGCACGAGACTAAGCGCCGAGCAGTACTTC. This translates into CASWSTRLSAEQYF.

This clone was seen only a few times. The J gene is TRBJ1-5, the V gene TRBV10-3; TRBD1 matches 8 bases. The CDR3 is 14 amino acids. The germline V gene encodes CDR1 ENHRY and CDR2 SYGVKD. Unmatched junction bases numbered 3, after V lost 7 bases and J lost 1 base. CDR3 loop: CAITGTGSNQPQHF. The CDR3 nucleotides read TGTGCCATCACGGGGACAGGAAGCAATCAGCCCCAGCATTTT.